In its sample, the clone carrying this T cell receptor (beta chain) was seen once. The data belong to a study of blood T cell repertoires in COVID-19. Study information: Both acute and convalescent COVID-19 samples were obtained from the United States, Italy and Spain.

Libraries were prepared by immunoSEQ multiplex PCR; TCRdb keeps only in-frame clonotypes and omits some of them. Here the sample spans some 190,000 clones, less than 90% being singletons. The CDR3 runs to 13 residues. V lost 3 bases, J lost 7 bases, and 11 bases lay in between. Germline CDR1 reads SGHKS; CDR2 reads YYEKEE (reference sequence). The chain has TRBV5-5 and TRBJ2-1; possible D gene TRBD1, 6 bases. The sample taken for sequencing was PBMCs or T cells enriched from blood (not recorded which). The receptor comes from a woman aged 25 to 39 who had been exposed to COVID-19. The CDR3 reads CASSSLQGNEQFF. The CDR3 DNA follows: TGTGCCAGCAGCTCGCTACAGGGTAATGAGCAGTTCTTC. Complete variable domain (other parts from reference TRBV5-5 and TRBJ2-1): DAGVTQSPTHLIKTRGQQVTLRCSPISGHKSVSWYQQVLGQGPQFIFQYYEKEERGRGNFPDRFSARQFPNYSSELNVNALLLGDSALYLCASSSLQGNEQFFGPGTRLTVL.